This T cell receptor (beta chain) is drawn from a study of blood T cell repertoires in COVID-19. Study at large: Material from acute and convalescent COVID-19 was sourced from the United States, Italy and Spain. T cells, B-cell-depleted T cells, or PBMCs supplied cDNA or gDNA.

Sequencing used immunoSEQ multiplex PCR; TCRdb keeps in-frame clones, though not all of them. The table includes around 200,000 clones, around four fifths detected once. This receptor was identified in a man aged 50 or older with active or convalescent COVID-19. The sample comprised peripheral blood.

CDR3 in DNA: TGTGCCAGCAGCGTTGATGGGGGCTGGGAGCAGTACTTC. Translated: CASSVDGGWEQYF. The chain recombines TRBV5-4 with TRBJ2-7; a weak D match, TRBD1 (6 bases). Trimming removed 4 bases from V and 7 bases from J, with 15 bases in between. CDR3 length: 13 residues. Germline values: CDR1 SGHNT, CDR2 YYREEE (reference sequence).